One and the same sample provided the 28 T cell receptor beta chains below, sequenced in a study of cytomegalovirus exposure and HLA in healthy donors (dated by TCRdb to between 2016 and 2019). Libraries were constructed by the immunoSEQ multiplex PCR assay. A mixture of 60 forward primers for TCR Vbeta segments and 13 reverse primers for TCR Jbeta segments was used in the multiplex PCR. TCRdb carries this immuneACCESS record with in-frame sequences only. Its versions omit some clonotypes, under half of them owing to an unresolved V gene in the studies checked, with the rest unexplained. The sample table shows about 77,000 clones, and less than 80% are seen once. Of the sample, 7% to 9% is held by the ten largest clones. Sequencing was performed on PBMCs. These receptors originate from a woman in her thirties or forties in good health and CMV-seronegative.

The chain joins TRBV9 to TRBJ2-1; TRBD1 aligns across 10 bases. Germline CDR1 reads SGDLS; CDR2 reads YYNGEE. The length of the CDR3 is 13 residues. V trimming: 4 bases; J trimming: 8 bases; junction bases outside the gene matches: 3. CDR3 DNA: TGTGCCAGCAGCTGGACAGGGGGGGATGAGCAGTTCTTC. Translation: CASSWTGGDEQFF. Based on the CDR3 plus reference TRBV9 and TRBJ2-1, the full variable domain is DSGVTQTPKHLITATGQRVTLRCSPRSGDLSVYWYQQSLDQGLQFLIQYYNGEERAKGNILERFSAQQFPDLHSELNLSSLELGDSALYFCASSWTGGDEQFFGPGTRLTVL.

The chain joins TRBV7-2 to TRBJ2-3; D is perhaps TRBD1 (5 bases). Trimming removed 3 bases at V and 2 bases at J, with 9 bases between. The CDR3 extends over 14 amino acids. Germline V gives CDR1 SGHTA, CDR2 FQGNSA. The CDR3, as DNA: TGTGCCAGCAGCTTCGACAGCAACACAGATACGCAGTATTTT. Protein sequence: CASSFDSNTDTQYF.

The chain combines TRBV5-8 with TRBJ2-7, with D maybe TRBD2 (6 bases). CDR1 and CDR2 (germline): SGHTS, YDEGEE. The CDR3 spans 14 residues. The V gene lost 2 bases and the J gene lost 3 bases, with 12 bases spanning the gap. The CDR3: CASSFRDSRYEQYF. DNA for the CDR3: TGTGCCAGCAGCTTCCGGGACTCCCGCTACGAGCAGTACTTC.

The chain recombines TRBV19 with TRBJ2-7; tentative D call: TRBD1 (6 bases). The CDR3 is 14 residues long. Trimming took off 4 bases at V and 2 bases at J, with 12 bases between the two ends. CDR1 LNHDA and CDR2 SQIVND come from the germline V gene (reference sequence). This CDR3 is CASSTNRDTYEQYF. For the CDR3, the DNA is TGTGCCAGTAGTACAAACCGGGACACCTACGAGCAGTACTTC.

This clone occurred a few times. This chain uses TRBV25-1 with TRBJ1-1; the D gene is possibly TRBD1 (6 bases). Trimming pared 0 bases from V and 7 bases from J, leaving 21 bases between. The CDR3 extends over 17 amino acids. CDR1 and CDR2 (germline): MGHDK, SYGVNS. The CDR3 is CASSEYREGDTSVEAFF. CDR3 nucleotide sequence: TGTGCCAGCAGTGAATATCGAGAGGGGGACACGTCCGTTGAAGCTTTCTTT.

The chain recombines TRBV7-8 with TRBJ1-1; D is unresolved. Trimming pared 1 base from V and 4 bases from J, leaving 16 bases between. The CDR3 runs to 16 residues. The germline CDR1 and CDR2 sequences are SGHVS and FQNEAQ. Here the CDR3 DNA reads TGTGCCAGCAGCTTAGGGGCTGCGGGGAGCGGCACTGAAGCTTTCTTT. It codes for CASSLGAAGSGTEAFF.

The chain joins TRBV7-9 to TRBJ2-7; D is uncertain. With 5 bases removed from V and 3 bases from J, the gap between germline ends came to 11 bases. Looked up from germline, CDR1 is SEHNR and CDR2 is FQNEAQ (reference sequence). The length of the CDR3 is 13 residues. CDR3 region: CASSRLVDYEQYF. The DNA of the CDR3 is TGTGCCAGCAGCCGACTGGTCGACTACGAGCAGTACTTC.

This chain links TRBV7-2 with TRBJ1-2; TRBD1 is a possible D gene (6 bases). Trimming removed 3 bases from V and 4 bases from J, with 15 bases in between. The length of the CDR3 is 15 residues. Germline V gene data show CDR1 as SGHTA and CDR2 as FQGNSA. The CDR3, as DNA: TGTGCCAGCAGCTTGATGGGACATATGGGCTATGGCTACACCTTC. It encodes CASSLMGHMGYGYTF.

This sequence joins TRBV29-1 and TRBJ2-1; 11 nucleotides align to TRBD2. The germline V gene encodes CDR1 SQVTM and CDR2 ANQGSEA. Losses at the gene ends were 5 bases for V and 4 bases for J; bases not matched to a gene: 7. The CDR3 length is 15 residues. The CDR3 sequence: CSVRKRLAGYNEQFF. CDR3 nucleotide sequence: TGCAGCGTTCGGAAACGACTAGCGGGGTACAATGAGCAGTTCTTC.

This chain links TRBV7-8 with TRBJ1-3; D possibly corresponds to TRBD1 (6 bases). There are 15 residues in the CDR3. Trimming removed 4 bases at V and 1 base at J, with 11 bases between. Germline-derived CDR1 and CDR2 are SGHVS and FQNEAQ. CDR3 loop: CASSSLQGSGNTIYF. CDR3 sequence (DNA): TGTGCCAGCAGCTCCTTACAGGGATCTGGAAACACCATATATTTT.

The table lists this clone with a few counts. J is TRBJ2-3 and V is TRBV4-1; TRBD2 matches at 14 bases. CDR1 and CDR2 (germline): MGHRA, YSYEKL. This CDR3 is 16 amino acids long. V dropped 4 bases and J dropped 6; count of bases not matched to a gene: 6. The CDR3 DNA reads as TGCGCCAGCAGCCTGAGACTAGCGGGGGGGCCCGATACGCAGTATTTT. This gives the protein CASSLRLAGGPDTQYF.

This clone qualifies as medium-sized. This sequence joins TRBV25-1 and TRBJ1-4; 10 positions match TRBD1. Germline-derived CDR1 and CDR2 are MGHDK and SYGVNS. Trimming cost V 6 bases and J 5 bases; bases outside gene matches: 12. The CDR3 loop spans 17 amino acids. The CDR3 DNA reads TGTGCCAGCAGGAGTCCGGGACAGGGGCTTTGGAATGAAAAACTGTTTTTT. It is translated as CASRSPGQGLWNEKLFF.

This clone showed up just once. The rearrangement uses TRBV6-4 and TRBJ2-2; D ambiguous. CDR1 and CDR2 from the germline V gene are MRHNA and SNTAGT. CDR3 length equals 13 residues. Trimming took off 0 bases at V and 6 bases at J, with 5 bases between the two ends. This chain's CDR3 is CASSDSSSGELFF. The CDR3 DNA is TGTGCCAGCAGTGACTCGTCCTCCGGGGAGCTGTTTTTT.

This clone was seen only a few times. This CDR3 reads CASSATSGRPYEQYF. DNA of the CDR3: TGCGCCAGCAGCGCCACTAGCGGGAGGCCCTACGAGCAGTACTTC. The chain recombines TRBV5-1 with TRBJ2-7; 12 nucleotides align to TRBD2. V dropped 4 bases and J dropped 2; count of bases not matched to a gene: 4. Per the germline V gene, CDR1 is SGHRS and CDR2 is YFSETQ. CDR3 length: 15 amino acids.

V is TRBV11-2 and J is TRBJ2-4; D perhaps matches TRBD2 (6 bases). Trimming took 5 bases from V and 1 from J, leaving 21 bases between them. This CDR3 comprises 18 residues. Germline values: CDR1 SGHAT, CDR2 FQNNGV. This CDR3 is CASSPNPGRSMAKNIQYF. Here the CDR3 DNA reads TGTGCCAGCAGCCCAAACCCGGGGAGGAGTATGGCCAAAAACATTCAGTACTTC.

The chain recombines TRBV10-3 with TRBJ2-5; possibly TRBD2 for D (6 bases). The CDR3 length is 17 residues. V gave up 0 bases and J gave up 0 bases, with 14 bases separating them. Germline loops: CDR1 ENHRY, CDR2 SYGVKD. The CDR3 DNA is TGTGCCATCAGTGAGTCAGCGGGCGTCAATAACCAAGAGACCCAGTACTTC. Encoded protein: CAISESAGVNNQETQYF.

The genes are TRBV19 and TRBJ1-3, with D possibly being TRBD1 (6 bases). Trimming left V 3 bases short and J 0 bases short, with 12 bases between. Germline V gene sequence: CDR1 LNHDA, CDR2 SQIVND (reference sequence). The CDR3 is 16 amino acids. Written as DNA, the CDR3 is TGTGCCAGTAGTATGCAGGGGCCCAGCTCTGGAAACACCATATATTTT. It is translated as CASSMQGPSSGNTIYF.

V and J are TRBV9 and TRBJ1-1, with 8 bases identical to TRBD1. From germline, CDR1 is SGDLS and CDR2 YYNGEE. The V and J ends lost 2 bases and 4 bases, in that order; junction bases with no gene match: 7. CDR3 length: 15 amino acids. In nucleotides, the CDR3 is TGTGCCAGCAGCGTCCGCCCAGGGGGCGTCACTGAAGCTTTCTTT. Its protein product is CASSVRPGGVTEAFF.

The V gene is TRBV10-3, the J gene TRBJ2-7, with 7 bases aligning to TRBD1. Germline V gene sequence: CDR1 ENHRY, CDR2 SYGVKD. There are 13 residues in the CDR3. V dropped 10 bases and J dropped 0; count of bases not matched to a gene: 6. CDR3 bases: TGTGCCACTGGGACAGCTACCTCCTACGAGCAGTACTTC. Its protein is CATGTATSYEQYF.

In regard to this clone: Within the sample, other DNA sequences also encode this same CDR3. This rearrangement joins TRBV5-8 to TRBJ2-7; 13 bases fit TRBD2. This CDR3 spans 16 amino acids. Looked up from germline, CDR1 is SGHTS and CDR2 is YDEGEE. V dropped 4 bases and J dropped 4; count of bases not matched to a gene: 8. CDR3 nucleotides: TGTGCCAGCAGCCCAATATGGACTAGCGGGAGTTACGAGCAGTACTTC. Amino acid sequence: CASSPIWTSGSYEQYF.

CDR3 in DNA: TGTGCCAGCAGTTCGGGACAGGGGTTCGGGGAGCAGTTCTTC. Amino acids: CASSSGQGFGEQFF. The chain uses TRBV28 and TRBJ2-1; 10 nucleotides line up with TRBD1. The V gene's germline CDR1 is MDHEN and CDR2 SYDVKM. The CDR3 sequence is 14 residues long. The ends lost 4 bases at V and 10 bases at J; junction bases unmatched: 7.

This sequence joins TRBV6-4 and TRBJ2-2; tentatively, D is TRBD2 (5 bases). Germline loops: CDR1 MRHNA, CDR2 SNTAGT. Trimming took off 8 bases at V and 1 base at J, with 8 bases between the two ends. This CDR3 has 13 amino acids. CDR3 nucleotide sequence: TGTGCCAGCTCGAGCGGGAACACCGGGGAGCTGTTTTTT. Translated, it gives CASSSGNTGELFF.

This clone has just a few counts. Written as DNA, the CDR3 is TGTGCCAGCGGGACAGGGACCTACGAGCAGTACTTC. Amino acid sequence: CASGTGTYEQYF. V gene TRBV2 combines with J gene TRBJ2-7; 9 bases fit TRBD1. Unmatched junction bases numbered 1, after V lost 8 bases and J lost 2 bases. In germline, CDR1 is SNHLY, CDR2 FYNNEI. The CDR3 is 12 residues long.

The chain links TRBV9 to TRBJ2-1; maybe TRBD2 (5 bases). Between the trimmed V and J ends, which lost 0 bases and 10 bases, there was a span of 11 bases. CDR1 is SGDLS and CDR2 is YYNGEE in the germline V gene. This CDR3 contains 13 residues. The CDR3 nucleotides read TGTGCCAGCAGCGTAGCTACGGGCGGGGAGCAGTTCTTC. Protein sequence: CASSVATGGEQFF.

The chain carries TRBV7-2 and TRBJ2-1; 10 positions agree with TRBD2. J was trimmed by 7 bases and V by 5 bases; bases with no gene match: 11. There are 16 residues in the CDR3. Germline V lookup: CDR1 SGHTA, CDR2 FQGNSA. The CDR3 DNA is TGTGCCAGCAGCCCAAGCAAAAGACTAGCGGGTAATGAGCAGTTCTTC. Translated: CASSPSKRLAGNEQFF.

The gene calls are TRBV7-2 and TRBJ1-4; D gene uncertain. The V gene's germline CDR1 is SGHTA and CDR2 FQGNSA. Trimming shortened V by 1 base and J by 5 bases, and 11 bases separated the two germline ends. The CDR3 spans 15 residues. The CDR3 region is CASSLVGRGNEKLFF. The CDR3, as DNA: TGTGCCAGCAGCTTAGTTGGTAGAGGAAATGAAAAACTGTTTTTT.

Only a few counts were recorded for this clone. The CDR3 coding sequence is TGCAGCGTCGCGGACAGGGAGGGCTCACCCCTCCACTTT. Translation gives CSVADREGSPLHF. V is TRBV29-1 and J is TRBJ1-6; 8 nucleotides line up with TRBD1. CDR3 length: 13 residues. Looked up from germline, CDR1 is SQVTM and CDR2 is ANQGSEA. Trimming removed 6 bases from V and 10 bases from J; junction bases left unmatched: 8.

Written as DNA, the CDR3 is TGTGCCAGCAGCCTCCTAAGAGAAGACGCGGGTGATGAACCCCAGCATTTT. This gives the protein CASSLLREDAGDEPQHF. The V call is TRBV14, the J call TRBJ1-5; unclear D gene. V lost 4 bases, J lost 10 bases, and 26 bases lay in between. Per germline, CDR1 SGHDN and CDR2 FVKESK. The CDR3 length is 17 residues.